These 29 T cell receptor beta chains came from one sample sequenced in a study of T cells in Graves' hyperthyroidism and ophthalmopathy. Template material for amplifying TCR beta CDR3 regions consisted of RNA transcripts. HTBI primers were used for first-round RT-PCR of the TCR CDR3. One entry per CDR3 protein results from TCRdb running MiXCR on the multiplex PCR reads. The sample includes a few hundred thousand distinct CDR3 sequences, around 15% of them seen just once. The sample taken for sequencing was blood. The receptor set was obtained from a woman younger than 30 with Graves' hyperthyroidism.

This clonotype occurred many times. The CDR3 region has the DNA TGTGCCAGCAGTCTCCGGGACAGCTACAATGAGCAGTTCTTC. It codes for CASSLRDSYNEQFF. The rearrangement joins TRBV6-2 or TRBV6-3 to TRBJ2-1, with 7 bases identical to TRBD1. CDR1 and CDR2 from the germline V gene are MNHEY and SVGEGT. V lost 5 bases, J lost 3 bases, and 4 bases stayed unmatched. CDR3 size: 14 residues.

The chain joins TRBV29-1 to TRBJ1-2; 8 bases are a match to TRBD1. Germline-derived CDR1 and CDR2 are SQVTM and ANQGSEA. The V and J ends lost 3 bases and 3 bases, in that order; junction bases with no gene match: 9. CDR3 length equals 15 residues. The CDR3 is CSVEGADREDYGYTF. The CDR3 coding sequence is TGCAGCGTTGAGGGAGCGGACAGGGAGGACTATGGCTACACCTTC.

This clonotype was observed many times. The genes are TRBV5-6 and TRBJ1-1; possible D gene TRBD1, 6 bases. The CDR3 contains 14 residues. V lost 3 bases and J 5 bases, leaving 14 bases between the germline ends. Germline lookup yields CDR1 SGHDT and CDR2 YYEEEE. The CDR3 bases are TGTGCCAGCAGCTCCCAAACAGGGTCGACTGAAGCTTTCTTT. It codes for CASSSQTGSTEAFF.

In this sample, this clonotype turned up many times. This chain uses TRBV30 with TRBJ1-1; unclear D gene. The CDR3 runs 12 residues. Trimming cost V 8 bases and J 0 bases, with 10 bases left between them. CDR1 GTSNPN and CDR2 SVGIG come from the germline V gene (reference sequence). For the CDR3, the DNA is TGTGCCCTCTTACCCATGAACACTGAAGCTTTCTTT. Its translation is CALLPMNTEAFF.

This clonotype was recorded a few times. The chain uses TRBV12-3 or TRBV12-4 and TRBJ2-5; 7 bases are shared with TRBD2. The V gene end was trimmed by 5 bases and the J gene end by 7 bases; junction bases not matched to a gene: 7. This CDR3 is built from 13 residues. Written as DNA, the CDR3 is TGTGCCAGCAGTGGGGGGGGGGGGTGGACCCAGTACTTC. Translated, it gives CASSGGGGWTQYF.

On this clonotype itself: This may arise from a read error, as a much more abundant clone is one base away. The rearrangement joins TRBV30 to TRBJ2-7, with 9 bases aligning to TRBD2. The germline CDR1 and CDR2 sequences are GTSNPN and SVGIG (reference sequence). CDR3 length equals 14 residues. CDR3 bases: TGTGCCCGGAGTAATAGCGGGGGAATCGGAAAGCAGTACTTC. Translated, it gives CARSNSGGIGKQYF. Looking up the rest from reference TRBV30 and TRBJ2-7 gives the full variable domain: SQTIHQWPATLVQPVGSPLSLECTVEGTSNPNLYWYRQAAGRGLQLLFYSVGIGQISSEVPQNLSASRPQDRQFILSSKKLLLSDSGFYLCARSNSGGIGKQYFGPGTRLTVT.

CDR3 region: CAWTPDRANYGYTF. CDR3 bases: TGTGCCTGGACGCCGGACAGGGCTAACTATGGCTACACCTTC. The V and J genes are TRBV30 and TRBJ1-2, with TRBD1 matching 8 bases. The germline V gene has CDR1 GTSNPN and CDR2 SVGIG (reference sequence). Trimming took 4 bases from V and 0 from J; bases not matched to a gene: 4. This CDR3 is 14 amino acids long. Drawing the rest from reference TRBV30 and TRBJ1-2, the complete variable domain is SQTIHQWPATLVQPVGSPLSLECTVEGTSNPNLYWYRQAAGRGLQLLFYSVGIGQISSEVPQNLSASRPQDRQFILSSKKLLLSDSGFYLCAWTPDRANYGYTFGSGTRLTVV.

This clonotype was counted many times. This rearrangement joins TRBV11-2 to TRBJ1-1, with D possibly being TRBD1 (6 bases). CDR3 length equals 15 residues. V lost 2 bases to trimming and J lost 6 bases, with 16 bases between them. The germline gives CDR1 SGHAT, CDR2 FQNNGV. CDR3 region: CASSLLGRGGAEAFF. Written as DNA, the CDR3 is TGTGCCAGCAGCTTATTGGGCAGGGGTGGGGCTGAAGCTTTCTTT.

This clonotype showed up many times. V and J are TRBV9 and TRBJ2-3, with unresolved D. From germline, CDR1 is SGDLS and CDR2 YYNGEE. CDR3 length: 15 amino acids. V was clipped by 0 bases and J by 0 bases, with 8 bases between them. CDR3 sequence (DNA): TGTGCCAGCAGCGTAGCCGGCGGTAGCACAGATACGCAGTATTTT. Protein product: CASSVAGGSTDTQYF.

In its sample, this clonotype was seen many times. This chain links TRBV12-3 or TRBV12-4 with TRBJ1-5; D is unclear. The CDR3 has 14 amino acids. V was shortened by 2 bases and J by 3 bases, with 8 bases between the two germline ends. In DNA form, the CDR3 reads TGTGCCAGCAGTTTATTGCAGGACAATCAGCCCCAGCATTTT. Translating gives CASSLLQDNQPQHF.

In its sample, this clonotype was seen many times. The DNA for the CDR3 is TGTGCCAGCAGAGATGGACAGGTCCCTGAAGCTTTCTTT. It specifies CASRDGQVPEAFF. The chain uses TRBV2 and TRBJ1-1, with 7 positions matching TRBD1. The CDR3 runs to 13 residues. Losses at the gene ends were 6 bases for V and 6 bases for J; bases not matched to a gene: 7. CDR1 and CDR2 (germline): SNHLY, FYNNEI.

This clonotype occurred many times. The chain uses TRBV3-1 and TRBJ2-7; possible D gene TRBD2, 5 bases. The CDR3 sequence is 13 residues long. The V gene lost 4 bases and the J gene lost 2 bases, with 9 bases spanning the gap. The germline V gene has CDR1 LGHDT and CDR2 YNNKEL (reference sequence). This chain's CDR3 is CASSPEGAYEQYV. CDR3 DNA sequence: TGTGCCAGCAGCCCCGAGGGCGCCTACGAGCAGTACGTC.

This clonotype was counted ten times or more. The chain uses TRBV28 and TRBJ2-7, with 7 bases aligning to TRBD1. J gave up 5 bases and V 4 bases, and 5 bases lay outside the gene matches. The CDR3 sequence is 13 residues long. The germline V gene has CDR1 MDHEN and CDR2 SYDVKM. In DNA, the CDR3 is TGTGCCAGCAGTTCCACAGGGGTCAACGAGCAGTACTTC. Its translation is CASSSTGVNEQYF.

This clonotype was recorded many times. This chain links TRBV28 with TRBJ2-3; 7 bases are shared with TRBD1. Per the germline V gene, CDR1 is MDHEN and CDR2 is SYDVKM. The trim removed 5 bases at V and 12 bases at J, leaving 11 bases unmatched. The CDR3 contains 13 residues. CDR3 loop: CASSQNPGGTQYF. The CDR3 DNA reads TGTGCCAGCAGTCAGAATCCAGGGGGTACCCAGTATTTT.

This clonotype occurred many times. This CDR3 is CASSYSLDVLRTEAFF. CDR3 nucleotide sequence: TGTGCCAGCAGTTACTCCTTAGATGTGTTGCGCACTGAAGCTTTCTTT. The chain employs TRBV6-6 and TRBJ1-1; D gene uncertain. CDR3 length equals 16 residues. V gave up 0 bases and J gave up 4 bases, with 15 bases separating them. The germline V gene encodes CDR1 MNHNY and CDR2 SVGAGI (reference sequence).

This clonotype was recorded at least ten times. The chain is built from TRBV29-1 and TRBJ2-5; TRBD1 matches 7 bases. Germline trimming cut 6 bases from V and 2 bases from J; bases unmatched to any gene: 6. Germline-derived CDR1 and CDR2 are SQVTM and ANQGSEA. The CDR3 has 13 amino acids. In DNA form, the CDR3 reads TGCAGCGTAGACCGGACAGGACAAGAGACCCAGTACTTC. Translated: CSVDRTGQETQYF.

The V gene is TRBV5-4, the J gene TRBJ1-1; TRBD1 agrees at 10 bases. CDR1 is SGHNT, CDR2 YYREEE, per germline (reference sequence). V shed 1 base and J 3 bases; nucleotides not matched to a gene: 6. This CDR3 spans 16 amino acids. CDR3 sequence: CASSLWDRGRDTEAFF. The CDR3 coding sequence is TGTGCCAGCAGCTTGTGGGACAGGGGAAGAGACACTGAAGCTTTCTTT.

This clonotype was picked up many times. The rearrangement joins TRBV12-3 or TRBV12-4 to TRBJ2-1; 14 nucleotides match TRBD2. The CDR3 spans 14 residues. The trim removed 7 bases at V and 9 bases at J, leaving 5 bases unmatched. The CDR3 DNA sequence: TGTGCCAGCAACCGACTAGCGGGAGGGTCTGAGCAGTTCTTC. Translated: CASNRLAGGSEQFF.

The sample holds many counts of this clonotype. The CDR3 protein is CASIQGLAGYNEQFF. CDR3 nucleotides: TGTGCCAGCATCCAAGGACTAGCGGGCTACAATGAGCAGTTCTTC. This rearrangement joins TRBV2 to TRBJ2-1; 11 nucleotides line up with TRBD2. The CDR3 extends over 15 amino acids. V was clipped by 7 bases and J by 3 bases; unmatched bases: 5. CDR1 is SNHLY and CDR2 is FYNNEI in the germline V gene.

This clonotype was counted between two and nine times. The chain links TRBV19 to TRBJ2-1; D unresolved. Germline V lookup: CDR1 LNHDA, CDR2 SQIVND (reference sequence). The CDR3 covers 14 residues. Trimming took off 3 bases at V and 9 bases at J, with 15 bases between the two ends. The CDR3 bases are TGTGCCAGTAGTATCTGGAGTCCAGGACCTGAGCAGTTCTTC. Amino acids: CASSIWSPGPEQFF.

This clonotype occurred many times. The rearrangement links TRBV27 to TRBJ2-5; 9 bases align to TRBD2. The CDR3 length is 16 residues. Germline-derived CDR1 and CDR2 are MNHEY and SMNVEV (reference sequence). V lost 6 bases and J lost 5; bases outside the gene matches: 13. CDR3 sequence: CASRRGYGTSLETQYF. Here the CDR3 DNA reads TGTGCCAGCAGGCGAGGATACGGGACTAGCCTGGAGACCCAGTACTTC.

This clonotype appeared many times. The gene calls are TRBV28 and TRBJ1-3; D is uncertain. Between the trimmed V and J ends, which lost 3 bases and 0 bases, there was a span of 6 bases. Germline V gene data show CDR1 as MDHEN and CDR2 as SYDVKM. The CDR3 spans 14 residues. CDR3 sequence: CASSFLHSGNTIYF. The CDR3 DNA sequence: TGTGCCAGCAGTTTCCTACACTCTGGAAACACCATATATTTT.

About this clonotype: This could be a read error, since a much larger clone is one nucleotide away. The chain joins TRBV20-1 to TRBJ1-2, with TRBD1 matching over 9 bases. J gave up 6 bases and V 3 bases, and 2 bases lay outside the gene matches. Germline lookup yields CDR1 DFQATT and CDR2 SNEGSKA (reference sequence). This CDR3 spans 12 amino acids. The CDR3 loop is CSARGTGHGYTF. CDR3 in DNA: TGCAGTGCTAGGGGGACAGGGCATGGCTACACCTTC.

This clonotype was seen at least ten times. The chain combines TRBV9 with TRBJ2-1; 7 nucleotides agree with TRBD2. V shed 2 bases and J 1 base; nucleotides not matched to a gene: 6. The CDR3 has 16 amino acids. Looked up from germline, CDR1 is SGDLS and CDR2 is YYNGEE. In DNA form, the CDR3 reads TGTGCCAGCAGCGTTAGTGCGGGAGAGTCCTACAATGAGCAGTTCTTC. Residues: CASSVSAGESYNEQFF.

This clonotype was seen many times. The chain recombines TRBV19 with TRBJ2-6; 9 bases are shared with TRBD1. Losses at the gene ends were 7 bases for V and 0 bases for J; bases not matched to a gene: 7. The germline gives CDR1 LNHDA, CDR2 SQIVND (reference sequence). CDR3 size: 17 residues. This chain's CDR3 is CASTRTGDYSGANVLTF. The CDR3 region has the DNA TGTGCCAGTACCCGGACAGGGGACTACTCTGGGGCCAACGTCCTGACTTTC.

This clonotype was seen more than once but under ten times. The V call is TRBV30, the J call TRBJ2-1; D remains unclear. V shed 5 bases and J shed 6 bases, with 23 bases lying between them. Germline V gene data show CDR1 as GTSNPN and CDR2 as SVGIG (reference sequence). This CDR3 comprises 16 residues. The CDR3 DNA reads TGTGCCTGGGGGCAAGTTCTGCGCCTACCGAGCAATGAGCAGTTCTTC. This sequence encodes CAWGQVLRLPSNEQFF. Looking up the rest from reference TRBV30 and TRBJ2-1 gives the full variable domain: SQTIHQWPATLVQPVGSPLSLECTVEGTSNPNLYWYRQAAGRGLQLLFYSVGIGQISSEVPQNLSASRPQDRQFILSSKKLLLSDSGFYLCAWGQVLRLPSNEQFFGPGTRLTVL.

This clonotype occurred many times. The chain links TRBV7-6 to TRBJ2-1; D ambiguous. The CDR3 covers 12 residues. Germline V gene lookup returns CDR1 SGHVS and CDR2 FNYEAQ. Trimming shortened V by 0 bases and J by 5 bases, and 2 bases separated the two germline ends. The CDR3 sequence is CASSLANNEQFF. CDR3 sequence (DNA): TGTGCCAGCAGCTTAGCTAACAATGAGCAGTTCTTC.

A few counts support this clonotype. The chain links TRBV7-8 to TRBJ2-3; possible D gene TRBD2, 7 bases. The CDR3 length is 14 residues. Germline V gives CDR1 SGHVS, CDR2 FQNEAQ. V shed 5 bases and J shed 6 bases, with 15 bases lying between them. CDR3 region: CASSARRGRDTQYF. CDR3 in DNA: TGTGCCAGCAGCGCTAGGCGGGGGCGGGATACGCAGTATTTT. The variable domain in full, with the rest retrieved from reference TRBV7-8 and TRBJ2-3, is GAGVSQSPRYKVAKRGQDVALRCDPISGHVSLFWYQQALGQGPEFLTYFQNEAQLDKSGLPSDRFFAERPEGSVSTLKIQRTQQEDSAVYLCASSARRGRDTQYFGPGTRLTVL.

This clonotype was recorded at least ten times. This chain connects TRBV30 to TRBJ1-1; weak D call: TRBD1 (6 bases). Trimming removed 6 bases at V and 8 bases at J, with 25 bases between. The V gene's germline CDR1 is GTSNPN and CDR2 SVGIG (reference sequence). The CDR3 length is 15 residues. CDR3 DNA sequence: TGTGCCTGTCAACAGGGTGGGGGCCATCGTCAAGAAGCTTTCTTT. Its translation: CACQQGGGHRQEAFF.